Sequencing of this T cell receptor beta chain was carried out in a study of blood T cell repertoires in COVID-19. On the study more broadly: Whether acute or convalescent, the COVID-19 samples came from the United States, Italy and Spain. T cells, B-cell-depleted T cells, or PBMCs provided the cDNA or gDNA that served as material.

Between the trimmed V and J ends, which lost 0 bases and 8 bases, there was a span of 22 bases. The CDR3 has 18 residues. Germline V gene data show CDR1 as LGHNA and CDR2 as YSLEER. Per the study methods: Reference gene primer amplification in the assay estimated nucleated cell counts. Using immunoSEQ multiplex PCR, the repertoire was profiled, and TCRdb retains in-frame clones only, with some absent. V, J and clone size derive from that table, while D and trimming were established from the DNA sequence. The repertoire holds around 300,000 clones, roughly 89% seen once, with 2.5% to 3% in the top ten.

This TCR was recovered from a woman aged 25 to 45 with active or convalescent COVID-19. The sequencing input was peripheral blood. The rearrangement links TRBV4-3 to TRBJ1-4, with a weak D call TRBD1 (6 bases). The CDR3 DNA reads TGCGCCAGCAGCCAAGATCTGTTGGCCACAGGGACAAGGGAAAAACTGTTTTTT. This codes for CASSQDLLATGTREKLFF.